The entry that follows covers one T cell receptor beta chain sequence. This clonotype was observed a few times. Which antigen it targets is not known. Qualities for individual bases were not recorded, and no much larger clone is one base off. This specimen belongs to a study of post-analysis software for immune sequencing data (dated by TCRdb to 2014 to 2015). In terms of the full investigation: Relapsing-remitting, secondary progressive and progressive-relapsing multiple sclerosis were recorded as disease courses, and subtype annotation was lacking for some patients. A subset of samples was prepared in parallel using single-end sample barcoding, then pooled and co-amplified after Illumina adapter ligation. The patient repertoires were set against under 13 previously published healthy control repertoires from donors whose ages ranged from roughly 6 to 27 years.

The protocol used for the library was PCR. Sequencer: Illumina HiSeq 2500. Unique molecular identifiers were incorporated into TCR beta cDNA libraries to reduce PCR and sequencing biases. Per 1 to 10 million input T cells, roughly 0.5 million cDNA molecules were obtained, such that each molecule approximated one T cell. The patient libraries were prepared and sequenced with the same protocol used for the earlier healthy control dataset. Samples belonging to the same batch were prepared together, multiplexed and sequenced on a shared HiSeq lane. Regarding the original processing steps: MIGEC was used to process the raw barcoded reads, and molecular identifier groups with only a single read were discarded before consensus assembly and CDR3 extraction. Clonotype tables were post-analysed with VDJtools, normalizing diversity by down-sampling all datasets to the smallest sample size. To correct batch-related cross-sample contamination, repertoire overlap clustering matched CDR3 amino acid sequences but not nucleotide sequences. Through fastp at Q25 and MiXCR, TCRdb rebuilt clones from the public reads, retaining in-frame beta chains. Entries that share a CDR3 protein sequence are merged under the most common genes and DNA. TCRdb, not the authors, supplied the V and J calls. This sample lists roughly 730,000 distinct CDR3 sequences; roughly 27% were detected once. The ten largest make up roughly 0.57% of the sample.

V is clipped by 5 bases and J by 7 bases, and the sequence between their germline boundaries is 15 bases long. Its CDR3 holds 14 amino acids, cysteine through phenylalanine. Only CDR3 DNA is held: 42 bases, read in frame from base 1. CDR1 MDHEN and CDR2 SYDVKM were looked up in the germline V gene. Results and caveats for the whole study, not just this receptor: Significantly lower normalized Chao1 diversity was found in multiple sclerosis patients than in controls, suggesting substantial peripheral T-cell clonal expansion. The multiple sclerosis patient group was slightly younger than the control group. Patients showed significantly higher frequencies than controls for roughly five TRBV segments, among them TRBV5-6, TRBV5-1 and TRBV20-1. Direct clustering with F measure showed strong co-clustering of samples prepared in the same batch, prompting a batch-effect correction.

To demonstrate the VDJtools post-analysis software, TCR beta repertoires were profiled from the peripheral blood of about 13 young patients with multiple sclerosis. Multiple sclerosis patients were children and adolescents aged about 6 to 15 years. The sample comprised blood. This receptor was obtained from a girl under 18 with multiple sclerosis. The receptor chain draws on TRBV28 and TRBJ2-4; the D gene lacks a confident call. The nucleotide sequence is TGTGCCAGCAGTCCAAGACCGGGCGGCAACATTCAGTACTTC. Protein translation: CASSPRPGGNIQYF.